Listed here is a single TCR beta chain. Using immunoSEQ multiplex PCR, the repertoire was profiled, and TCRdb retains in-frame clones only, with some absent. This table has over 70,000 clones, 86% appearing once. The source of the sample is a study of cytotoxic CD8 clonotypes in ibrutinib-treated CLL. Study context: Productive templates per sample averaged almost 260,000; productive rearrangements, 80,000 to 95,000.

The CDR3 totals 17 residues. The V gene lost 1 base and the J gene lost 0 bases, with 11 bases spanning the gap. The germline CDR1 and CDR2 sequences are SGHRS and YFSETQ. The V and J genes are TRBV5-1 and TRBJ2-6; D ambiguous. The receptor comes from a human donor with chronic lymphocytic leukemia. Sequencing used PBMCs, obtained before ibrutinib treatment. CDR3 DNA sequence: TGCGCCAGCAGCTTGAGGATAAGCAGCTCTGGGGCCAACGTCCTGACTTTC. Protein product: CASSLRISSSGANVLTF.